This T cell receptor (beta chain) was identified during a study of blood T cells in healthy people across ages (dated by TCRdb to about 2015). As for the study more broadly: In model experiments, template switching captured roughly one uniquely barcoded TCR beta cDNA molecule for every two T cells. The study measured age-related changes in TCR beta repertoire diversity using deep sequencing normalized with unique cDNA molecular identifiers. Donors were grouped into four age groups: young (average 16 years), middle-aged (over 35), aged (about 60) and long-lived (about 89). Donors of different ages were randomly distributed across sequencing lanes to avoid experimental bias. Using the same blood draw, the study looked at two additional independent replicas of 1 million unique cDNA reads for two donors, one aged 18 to 30 and the other aged 80 or older.

To note about this clonotype: There is no known antigen for this receptor. No quality values exist for individual bases; no much larger clone is one base distant.

Systemically healthy Caucasian individuals from Russia, around 39 in total and aged about 6 to 90 years, were included as donors. Roughly 11 milliliters of peripheral blood were drawn from each donor into EDTA-treated Vacutainer tubes. Ficoll-Paque density-gradient centrifugation was used to isolate PBMCs, with at least 6.5 million per sample. Trizol reagent was used to extract total RNA from PBMCs, with at least 5 micrograms per sample. Naive CD45RAhigh/CD27high T cell percentages were measured by flow cytometry on a PBMC aliquot from every donor. Germline trimming: 3 bases from V, 9 bases from J; junction bases outside gene matches: 10. CDR1 and CDR2, looked up from the germline V gene, are MDHEN and SYDVKM. From its cysteine to its phenylalanine, the CDR3 spans 15 amino acids. Only the CDR3 part of the read is kept: 45 bases, read in frame from the first base. The paper's findings and limits, for the study overall: A strong correlation was found between observed TCR beta diversity and the percentage of naive T cells measured by flow cytometry. Conclusive comparison of naive and antigen-experienced compartments was prevented by the profiling of bulk unsorted PBMCs. Total diversity estimates from one million sequenced T cells were considered lower bounds and underestimates. The CMV infection status of donors was not known, potentially confounding age-related changes in expanded clonotypes. Observed TCR beta diversity per million T cells fell roughly linearly with age, and a significant reduction was already apparent by age roughly 41. Compared with the aged group, the long-lived group had more naive CD4+ T cells, fewer expanded clones and increased TCR diversity, a pattern suggesting age selection.

Library preparation employed 5' RACE. The sequencing machine was an Illumina HiSeq 2500. The second PCR ran for about 6 to 11 cycles and used a J-beta primer mix along with a sample-barcoded 5' primer. Each TCR beta cDNA molecule received a unique molecular identifier from a template-switch 5' adaptor carrying 12 random nucleotides. At least 2.5 million CDR3-containing paired-end reads were obtained from each sample. First-strand cDNA was synthesized from all RNA with the Mint cDNA synthesis kit, primed by a TRBC-specific oligonucleotide. After uracil-DNA glycosylase treatment, a first 18-cycle PCR used universal primers M1SS and BC2_uni_R on all cDNA. In the authors' own workflow: For normalization, 1 million high-quality reads, each with a distinct molecular identifier, were randomly selected from each sample. Instead of being binned into consensus sequences, reads with shared molecular identifiers were discarded. MiTCR, with a Q25 quality threshold and the strictest error-elimination algorithm, was used for CDR3 identification, clonotype clustering and error correction. Lower-bound total TCR beta diversity was estimated with a nonparametric unseen species model using Euler transformation. TCRdb reworked the public reads: Q25 trimming with fastp, MiXCR clone assembly, productive beta chains retained. Rows matching on CDR3 protein sequence are summarized as one entry with the most common DNA and genes. TCRdb, rather than the study authors, made the V and J calls. Counted in this sample were about 970,000 distinct CDR3 sequences; roughly 51% of them appeared once. The ten largest clonotypes hold 20% to 25% of the sample.

The receptor was isolated from a woman aged 60-75 years in good health. The rearrangement joined TRBV28 to TRBJ2-1; 8 middle bases align to TRBD1. The source material was blood. In nucleotide form, the sequence is TGTGCCAGCAGTTTGTCTCGGACAGGGTATTCTGAGCAGTTCTTC. This encodes CASSLSRTGYSEQFF.